The present entry profiles one T cell receptor beta chain with its context. The CDR3 runs 16 residues. The J segment lost 8 bases and the V segment lost 1 base, leaving 12 bases of the junction unmatched. The germline gives CDR1 SQVTM, CDR2 ANQGSEA. The PCR employed 60 Vbeta primers together with 13 Jbeta primers. Per the authors' pipeline: A later analysis counted 80 million or so unique TCR beta chains, 9.5 million to 12 million shared. Here immunoSEQ multiplex PCR was the method, and the copy in TCRdb shows in-frame clones only, minus some. The V and J calls and clone size were taken over from that table, and D and trimming were inferred from the DNA. This sample has approximately 150,000 clones, with roughly four fifths found just once. These data belong to a study of cytomegalovirus exposure and HLA in healthy donors.

This sequence was found in a girl under 18 in good health and CMV-seropositive. The V gene is TRBV29-1, the J gene TRBJ1-3; 9 nucleotides line up with TRBD1. What was sequenced was PBMCs. CDR3 amino acids: CSVEVRDRDFGHTIYF. The CDR3 nucleotides are TGCAGCGTTGAAGTCCGGGACAGGGATTTTGGTCACACCATATATTTT.